This TCR beta chain was captured in a study of T-cell reconstitution after alpha-beta-depleted transplantation in children. Construction of the TCRbeta library involved unique molecular identifiers. Via MiXCR, TCRdb re-called the PCR reads, giving one row per CDR3 protein. The profile shows around 680,000 distinct CDR3 sequences, approximately 17% of them singletons. The clonotype comes from a human donor who donated a stem cell graft to a child with acute myeloid leukemia. Sequenced material: PBMCs from the stem cell graft donor, taken from the stem cell graft.

The CDR3 is CAIRRQGTGNTIYF. Written as DNA, the CDR3 is TGTGCCATCAGGCGCCAAGGGACTGGAAACACCATATATTTT. This chain joins TRBV10-3 and TRBJ1-3; no reliable D call. The V gene's germline CDR1 is ENHRY and CDR2 SYGVKD. The germline V and J ends were trimmed by 6 bases and 2 bases, with 11 bases remaining between them. The CDR3 is made up of 14 amino acids.